The clone carrying this TCR beta chain was recorded once. The antigen remains unidentified. These data come from a study of OX40 agonist ivuxolimab in advanced cancers. Whole-study context: At doses from 0.01 to 10 mg/kg, patients were given intravenous ivuxolimab every 2 weeks. Study-wide results and caveats: There were, on average, more expanded clones in CD8+ T cells than in CD4+. In the 0.1 to 3.0 mg/kg range, CD4+ and CD8+ blood T cells had expanded clonally by week 6.

Profiling relied on immunoSEQ multiplex PCR, and the TCRdb table lists in-frame clones only, not all of them. The table records almost 90,000 clones, 85% to 90% of them present only once. The investigators sampled blood at baseline, at cycle 4 day 1, and at cycle 7 day 1. This receptor was identified in an adult with an advanced solid tumor such as melanoma, head and neck, liver or kidney cancer. The sequencing used CD4+ or CD8+ T cells sorted from blood, collected in a trial of the OX40 agonist ivuxolimab.

In DNA, the CDR3 is TGTGCCAGCAGCTTAGTCGGGGGGGCTAGCACAGATACGCAGTATTTT. Translated: CASSLVGGASTDTQYF. The rearrangement links TRBV7-2 to TRBJ2-3, with 8 nucleotides matching TRBD2. CDR1 SGHTA and CDR2 FQGNSA come from the germline V gene. The CDR3 consists of 16 residues. Trimming at V came to 1 base and at J to 0 bases, leaving 3 bases not matched to a gene.